Below are 14 T cell receptor beta chains sequenced from a single sample in a study of T cells in Graves' hyperthyroidism and ophthalmopathy. Amplification of TCR beta CDR3 regions used RNA as the template. Initially, a first-round RT-PCR of the TCR CDR3 employed the HTBI primer set. TCRdb reprocessed the multiplex PCR reads via MiXCR and lists one record per CDR3 protein. The table records 560,000 or so distinct CDR3 sequences, about 45% of them present only once. Sequencing input: peripheral blood or thyroid tissue (not recorded which). The receptors shown here come from a woman aged 18-29 years with Graves' hyperthyroidism.

In DNA form, the CDR3 reads TGTGCCAGCAGCGTAGGGGACTCAAACTACGAGCAGTACTTC. Translation gives CASSVGDSNYEQYF. V is TRBV7-9 and J is TRBJ2-7, with D maybe TRBD2 (6 bases). Trimming removed 5 bases from V and 3 bases from J, with 14 bases in between. CDR3 length: 14 amino acids. Germline V gene sequence: CDR1 SEHNR, CDR2 FQNEAQ (reference sequence). Combining the CDR3 with reference TRBV7-9 and TRBJ2-7 gives the whole variable domain DTGVSQNPRHKITKRGQNVTFRCDPISEHNRLYWYRQTLGQGPEFLTYFQNEAQLEKSRLLSDRFSAERPKGSFSTLEIQRTEQGDSAMYLCASSVGDSNYEQYFGPGTRLTVT.

The chain carries TRBV20-1 and TRBJ2-6; TRBD1 aligns across 7 bases. CDR3 length equals 16 residues. Per germline, CDR1 DFQATT and CDR2 SNEGSKA (reference sequence). V lost 2 bases, J lost 1 base, and 5 bases stayed unmatched. The DNA for the CDR3 is TGCAGTGCTAGATCCCGACAGGGATCTGGGGCCAACGTCCTGACTTTC. Its protein is CSARSRQGSGANVLTF.

This clonotype was detected only a few times. The rearrangement joins TRBV24-1 to TRBJ2-5, with D hard to call. The DNA end favors TRBJ2-1, so the J call may be wrong. Germline CDR1 KGHDR, CDR2 SFDVKD. The CDR3 extends over 12 amino acids. The CDR3 reads CATSDGRDGQFF. CDR3 DNA: TGTGCCACCAGTGATGGTCGAGACGGGCAGTTCTTC.

Ten or more counts support this clonotype. The rearrangement uses TRBV10-3 and TRBJ2-7; D may correspond to TRBD1 or TRBD2 (5 bases each). Germline-derived CDR1 and CDR2 are ENHRY and SYGVKD. V was clipped by 9 bases and J by 6 bases, with 18 bases between them. The CDR3 is made up of 13 amino acids. The CDR3 is CAISGTRPAEQYF. The CDR3 bases are TGTGCCATATCCGGGACCCGCCCCGCCGAGCAGTACTTC.

The sample holds a few counts of this clonotype. The chain uses TRBV24-1 and TRBJ1-4, with 9 bases lining up with TRBD1. Germline CDR1 reads KGHDR; CDR2 reads SFDVKD. CDR3 length equals 12 residues. Trimming removed 10 bases from V and 8 bases from J; junction bases left unmatched: 4. This CDR3 is CATQGAGEKLFF. The CDR3 DNA sequence: TGTGCCACACAGGGGGCGGGAGAAAAACTGTTTTTT.

This clonotype was recorded once. At one end the junction does not follow the germline gene, possibly because of a read error. The CDR3 region is CASSGQGQGTTF. The DNA of the CDR3 is TGTGCCAGCAGCGGACAGGGACAGGGGACCACTTTT. The chain is built from TRBV7-9 and TRBJ2-2, with 10 bases identical to TRBD1. Germline CDR1 SEHNR, CDR2 FQNEAQ (reference sequence). This CDR3 is built from 12 residues.

The table lists this clonotype with a few counts. The chain joins TRBV19 to TRBJ2-7; 8 positions agree with TRBD1. This CDR3 is 15 amino acids long. Trimming removed 1 base from V and 4 bases from J; junction bases left unmatched: 6. Germline V gene lookup returns CDR1 LNHDA and CDR2 SQIVND (reference sequence). DNA of the CDR3: TGTGCCAGTAGTATAGGAGGGCAGGGGGCTTACGAGCAGTACTTC. Protein sequence: CASSIGGQGAYEQYF.

Notes on this clonotype: This clone may be a read error of a much larger clone one base away. V is TRBV29-1 and J is TRBJ2-5; D assignment may be TRBD1 or TRBD2 (5 bases each). The CDR3 runs 12 residues. V lost 5 bases to trimming and J lost 7 bases, with 14 bases between them. Germline loops: CDR1 SQVTM, CDR2 ANQGSEA. The CDR3 DNA is TGCAGCGTTTCTGAGGGGTCAGGGACCCAGTACTTC. This codes for CSVSEGSGTQYF.

With regard to this clonotype: A much larger clone lies one base from this, so it may be a read error. V usage is TRBV10-3 and J usage is TRBJ2-3; D call uncertain. In germline, CDR1 is ENHRY, CDR2 SYGVKD. The CDR3 extends over 14 amino acids. V was pared by 2 bases and J by 0 bases, with 6 bases between. For the CDR3, the DNA is TGTGCCATCAGTGAGAGCGAGAGCACAGATACGCAGTATTTT. Its translation is CAISESESTDTQYF.

The rearrangement links TRBV12-3 or TRBV12-4 to TRBJ1-2; no reliable D call. The CDR3 extends over 13 amino acids. V was clipped by 3 bases and J by 3 bases, with 8 bases between them. This CDR3 reads CASSLAGHYGYTF. As DNA, the CDR3 is TGTGCCAGCAGTTTGGCAGGCCACTATGGCTACACCTTC.

The CDR3 coding sequence is TGTGCCAGCAGCTACTCCGGGACCTATCAGCCCCAGCATTTT. Its translation is CASSYSGTYQPQHF. This chain connects TRBV9 to TRBJ1-5; TRBD1 might be the D (5 bases). The V end was cut by 4 bases, the J end by 5 bases, with 13 bases between. The CDR3 is 14 residues long. CDR1 and CDR2 (germline): SGDLS, YYNGEE.

The chain uses TRBV29-1 and TRBJ1-5, with 7 bases lining up with TRBD1. J gave up 6 bases and V 5 bases, and 7 bases lay outside the gene matches. The CDR3 extends over 13 amino acids. Germline values: CDR1 SQVTM, CDR2 ANQGSEA. The DNA of the CDR3 is TGCAGCGTTACAGGGGTGAGGGGTCAGCCCCAGCATTTT. Its translation is CSVTGVRGQPQHF.

The chain is built from TRBV19 and TRBJ2-5; D possibly corresponds to TRBD2 (6 bases). V gave up 3 bases and J gave up 7 bases, with 9 bases separating them. The V gene's germline CDR1 is LNHDA and CDR2 SQIVND (reference sequence). The CDR3 runs to 12 residues. The CDR3 reads CASSMGGGTQYF. In DNA, the CDR3 is TGTGCCAGTAGTATGGGGGGAGGGACCCAGTACTTC.

This sequence joins TRBV6-1 and TRBJ1-2, with D tentatively TRBD1 (5 bases). Germline lookup yields CDR1 MNHNS and CDR2 SASEGT. V lost 0 bases to trimming and J lost 4 bases, with 12 bases between them. This CDR3 is 15 amino acids long. The CDR3 here is CASSEAGTALYGYTF. The CDR3 DNA reads as TGTGCCAGCAGTGAAGCCGGGACGGCCCTCTATGGCTACACCTTC.